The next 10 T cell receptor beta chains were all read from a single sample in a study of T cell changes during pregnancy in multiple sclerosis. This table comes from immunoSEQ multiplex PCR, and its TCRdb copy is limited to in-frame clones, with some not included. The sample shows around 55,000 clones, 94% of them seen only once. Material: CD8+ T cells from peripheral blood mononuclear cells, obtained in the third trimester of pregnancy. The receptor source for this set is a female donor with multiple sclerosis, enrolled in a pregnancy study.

CDR3 amino acids: CASSHYGLAGGPQLGETQYF. The CDR3 DNA sequence: TGTGCCAGCAGTCATTATGGACTAGCGGGAGGGCCTCAACTGGGAGAGACCCAGTACTTC. The gene calls are TRBV27 and TRBJ2-5; the match to TRBD2 covers 15 bases. V trimming: 5 bases; J trimming: 4 bases; junction bases outside the gene matches: 17. Germline CDR1 and CDR2: MNHEY and SMNVEV (reference sequence). CDR3 length equals 20 residues.

The chain's CDR3 is CASSLGLMGQGIGGYTF. The CDR3 DNA sequence: TGTGCCAGCAGCTTAGGTCTCATGGGGCAGGGCATCGGCGGCTACACCTTC. This chain connects TRBV7-9 to TRBJ1-2; possible D gene TRBD1, 5 bases. V lost 1 base and J 8 bases, leaving 23 bases between the germline ends. CDR3 length: 17 amino acids. Germline V gives CDR1 SEHNR, CDR2 FQNEAQ (reference sequence).

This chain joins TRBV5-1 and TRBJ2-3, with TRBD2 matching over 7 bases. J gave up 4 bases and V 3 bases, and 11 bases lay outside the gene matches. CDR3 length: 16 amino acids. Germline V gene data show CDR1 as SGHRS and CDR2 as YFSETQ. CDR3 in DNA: TGCGCCAGCAGCTCTAGGAGTGCGGGAGACCCAGATACGCAGTATTTT. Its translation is CASSSRSAGDPDTQYF.

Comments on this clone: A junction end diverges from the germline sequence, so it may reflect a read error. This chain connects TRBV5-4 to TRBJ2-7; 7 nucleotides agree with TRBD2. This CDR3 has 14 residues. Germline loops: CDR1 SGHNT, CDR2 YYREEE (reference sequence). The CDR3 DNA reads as TGTGCCGGCAGCTTGGGAGGGAGGGCCTACGAGCAGTACTTC. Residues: CAGSLGGRAYEQYF.

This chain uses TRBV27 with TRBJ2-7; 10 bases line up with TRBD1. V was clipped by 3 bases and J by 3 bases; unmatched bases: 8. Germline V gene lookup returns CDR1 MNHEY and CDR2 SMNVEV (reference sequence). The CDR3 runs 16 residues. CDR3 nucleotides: TGTGCCAGCAGTTTCGGGGGGACAGGGGCTATCTACGAGCAGTACTTC. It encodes CASSFGGTGAIYEQYF.

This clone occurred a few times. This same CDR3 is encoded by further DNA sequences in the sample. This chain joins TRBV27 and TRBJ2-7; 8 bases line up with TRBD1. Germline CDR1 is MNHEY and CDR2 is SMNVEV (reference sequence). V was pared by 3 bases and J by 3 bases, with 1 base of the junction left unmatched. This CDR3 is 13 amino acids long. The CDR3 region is CASSFGTGYEQYF. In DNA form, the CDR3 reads TGTGCCAGCAGTTTCGGGACAGGCTACGAGCAGTACTTC.

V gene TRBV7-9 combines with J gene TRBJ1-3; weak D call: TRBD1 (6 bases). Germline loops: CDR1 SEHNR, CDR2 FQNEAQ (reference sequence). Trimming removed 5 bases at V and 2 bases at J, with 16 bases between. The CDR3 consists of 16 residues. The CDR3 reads CASSPPWGHPGNTIYF. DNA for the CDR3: TGTGCCAGCAGCCCGCCGTGGGGGCACCCTGGAAACACCATATATTTT.

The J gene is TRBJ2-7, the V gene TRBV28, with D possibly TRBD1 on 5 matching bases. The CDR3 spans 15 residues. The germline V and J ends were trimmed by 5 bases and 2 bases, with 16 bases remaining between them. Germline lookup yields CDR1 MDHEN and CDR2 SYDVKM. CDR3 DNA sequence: TGTGCCAGCAGTCCCCTAACAGGTACCCCCTACGAGCAGTACTTC. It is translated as CASSPLTGTPYEQYF.

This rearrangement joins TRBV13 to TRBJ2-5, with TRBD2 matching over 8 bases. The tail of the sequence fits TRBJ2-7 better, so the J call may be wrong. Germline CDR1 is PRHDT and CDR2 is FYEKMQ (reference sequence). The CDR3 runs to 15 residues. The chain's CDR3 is CASSLSISGTYEQYF. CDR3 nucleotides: TGTGCCAGCAGCTTATCAATTAGCGGGACCTACGAGCAGTACTTC.

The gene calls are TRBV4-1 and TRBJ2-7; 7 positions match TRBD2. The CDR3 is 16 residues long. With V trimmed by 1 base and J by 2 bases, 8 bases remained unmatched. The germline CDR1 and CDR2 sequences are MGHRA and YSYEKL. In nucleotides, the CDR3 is TGCGCCAGCAGCCAAGGGCTGGCTAGCGGCCCCTACGAGCAGTACTTC. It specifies CASSQGLASGPYEQYF.